A selection of T cell receptor beta chains follows, all from one sample in a study of CD8+CD57+ T cells in acquired aplastic anemia. Via MiXCR, TCRdb re-called the reads, giving one row per CDR3 protein. The sample includes some 410,000 distinct CDR3 sequences, 65% to 75% of them seen just once. Sequencing was performed on sorted CD4+, CD8+, or CD8+CD57+ T cells (not recorded which) from PBMCs. These receptors all come from a human donor in good health, serving as a control. Both conserved end residues are trimmed from each CDR3. A D gene is named only where the DNA matches it firmly.

V gene: TRBV30; D gene: NA; CDR3 protein: AWGTGSSYNSPLH
V gene: TRBV10-3; D gene: NA; CDR3 protein: AISAILGGRDTEAF
V gene: TRBV9; D gene: TRBD1; CDR3 protein: ASSFARGGNEAF
V gene: TRBV5-1; D gene: NA; CDR3 protein: ASSWLYRALMNTEAF
V gene: TRBV7-9; D gene: NA; CDR3 protein: ASSLGSRSNQPQH
V gene: TRBV4-3; D gene: TRBD1; CDR3 protein: ASSQDTGVRTEAF
V gene: TRBV30; D gene: TRBD1; CDR3 protein: ALRAAKQQGLSYGYT
V gene: TRBV29-1; D gene: NA; CDR3 protein: SPKDGETQY
V gene: TRBV7-3; D gene: NA; CDR3 protein: ASSQKDAGDTNYGYT
V gene: TRBV7-9; D gene: NA; CDR3 protein: ASSIGLAGGRNQH
V gene: TRBV9; D gene: NA; CDR3 protein: ASSLVPRTSETQY
V gene: TRBV5-4; D gene: NA; CDR3 protein: ASSQQDRSTGELF
V gene: TRBV12-3/TRBV12-4; D gene: TRBD2; CDR3 protein: ASSQVSGGNTDTQY
V gene: TRBV29-1; D gene: NA; CDR3 protein: CVIGTGELF
V gene: TRBV7-2; D gene: NA; CDR3 protein: ASSLEGGAVF
V gene: TRBV20-1; D gene: TRBD1; CDR3 protein: SEGAPTRSSSPLH
V gene: TRBV7-2; D gene: TRBD1; CDR3 protein: ASSTQQGGGANVLT
V gene: TRBV20-1; D gene: TRBD1; CDR3 protein: SARGQGAGYTIY
V gene: TRBV7-2; D gene: NA; CDR3 protein: ASSLHSGGIYEQT
V gene: TRBV5-5; D gene: NA; CDR3 protein: ASSLGFGNTIY
V gene: TRBV12-3/TRBV12-4; D gene: NA; CDR3 protein: ASSLAFNYGYT
V gene: TRBV5-1; D gene: NA; CDR3 protein: ASSSLPGTNNEQF
V gene: TRBV7-3; D gene: NA; CDR3 protein: ASSPDEQNSYEQ
V gene: TRBV7-2; D gene: NA; CDR3 protein: ASSIGTGNHAHP
V gene: TRBV5-1; D gene: NA; CDR3 protein: ASSPSRGSY
V gene: TRBV10-3; D gene: NA; CDR3 protein: AISESRDRNSPLH
V gene: TRBV5-8; D gene: NA; CDR3 protein: ASSRTERTPEAF
V gene: TRBV10-1; D gene: NA; CDR3 protein: ASSESLTHDRYTEAF
V gene: TRBV6-5; D gene: NA; CDR3 protein: ARITIGYT
V gene: TRBV19; D gene: NA; CDR3 protein: ASSRGVGGNQPQH
V gene: TRBV11-2; D gene: TRBD2; CDR3 protein: ASSLVGGGKYNEQY
V gene: TRBV29-1; D gene: NA; CDR3 protein: SVESLARPFTQY
V gene: TRBV6-1; D gene: TRBD1; CDR3 protein: ASRTGGGNTGELF
V gene: TRBV7-9; D gene: NA; CDR3 protein: ASSLDSDCGDT
V gene: TRBV12-3/TRBV12-4; D gene: TRBD1; CDR3 protein: ASSPGGSSYEQY
V gene: TRBV10-3; D gene: NA; CDR3 protein: AIRRGGGTEAF
V gene: TRBV13; D gene: TRBD1; CDR3 protein: ASSVRTGGTEAF
V gene: TRBV7-2; D gene: TRBD1; CDR3 protein: ASSSPSGQFEGY
V gene: TRBV19; D gene: NA; CDR3 protein: ASSTGQYMNTEAF
V gene: TRBV5-6; D gene: NA; CDR3 protein: ASSSSERGTTRKTQY
V gene: TRBV9; D gene: TRBD1; CDR3 protein: ASSVGGTGVEQY
V gene: TRBV7-2; D gene: NA; CDR3 protein: ASSLHEQGDTFAF
V gene: TRBV29-1; D gene: TRBD1; CDR3 protein: SVSGGGGTEAF
V gene: TRBV5-6; D gene: NA; CDR3 protein: ASSWGGGVNSPLH
V gene: TRBV6-2/TRBV6-3; D gene: NA; CDR3 protein: ASLTGPRREKLF
V gene: TRBV7-2; D gene: NA; CDR3 protein: ASSFWAGPRETQF
V gene: TRBV4-3; D gene: NA; CDR3 protein: ASSDLVGSYNSPLH